The sequence of this T cell receptor (beta chain) was determined in a study of Graves' ophthalmopathy and Graves' hyperthyroidism. Study-wide findings and caveats: Most thyroid clonotypes with frequency above 0.001 were detected in blood too. In separating ophthalmopathy from stable hyperthyroidism, a 13-signature model achieved 87.88% sensitivity and about 80% specificity. The model predicted progression of ophthalmopathy with a sensitivity of roughly 66%, and its specificity was 72% to 85%.

Using RNA transcripts, the TCR beta CDR3 regions were amplified. HTBI primers were employed in first-round RT-PCR, then a second-round multiplex PCR followed. TCRdb re-derived calls from the multiplex PCR reads in MiXCR, one entry per CDR3 protein. The table lists about 180,000 distinct CDR3 sequences, approximately 38% of them singletons, with approximately 6.3% in the top ten. This clonotype was seen repeatedly, ten times or more. Its antigen is not known. Excluded were patients with other autoimmune diseases, uncontrolled infections, pregnancy or lactation. Sequences were obtained from peripheral blood. This TCR was sampled from a woman in her thirties or forties with Graves' ophthalmopathy.

The CDR3: CASSQEPSNQPQHF. DNA of the CDR3: TGTGCCAGCAGCCAAGAACCGAGCAATCAGCCCCAGCATTTT. The rearrangement uses TRBV4-2 and TRBJ1-5; D uncertain. The CDR3 is 14 amino acids. In germline, CDR1 is LGHNA, CDR2 YNFKEQ. V dropped 0 bases and J dropped 1 base, with 4 bases sitting between them.